This TCR beta chain is drawn from a study of T cells in narcolepsy. Study-level information: Enrolled donors included narcolepsy type 1 or type 2 patients and healthy controls.

Sequencing was performed with immunoSEQ multiplex PCR; in TCRdb, only in-frame clones are kept and a portion is missing. The sample records around 30,000 clones, about 83% being singletons. The CDR3 extends over 15 amino acids. Germline-derived CDR1 and CDR2 are MNHEY and SVGAGI. V was shortened by 3 bases and J by 6 bases, with 12 bases between the two germline ends. Worth noting for this clone: Its specificity is not known.

Notes on the study in general: Autoreactive clone sequences were missing from some blood memory CD4+ repertoires.

The receptor comes from a human donor with narcolepsy. This chain uses TRBV6-5 with TRBJ1-6, with D possibly TRBD1 on 5 matching bases. What was sequenced was CD45RA- memory CD4+ T cells from PBMCs. CDR3 residues: CASSYTQGSNSPLHF. The CDR3 DNA reads as TGTGCCAGCAGTTATACCCAGGGCTCTAATTCACCCCTCCACTTT.